The sequence of this T cell receptor (beta chain) was determined in a study of shared clonotypes between healthy human individuals. CDR3 length equals 12 residues. Trimming stripped 1 base from V and 3 bases from J, with 5 bases between. Germline CDR1 and CDR2: SGHDT and YYEEEE. The sample holds one count of this clone. Sequencing used immunoSEQ multiplex PCR; TCRdb keeps in-frame clones, though not all of them. Of around 2.3 million clones listed, almost 96% are singletons. This receptor was identified in a young man in good health. What was sequenced was naive CD4+ T cells sorted from blood. The subset was: CD45RA+ positively selected. This sequence joins TRBV5-6 and TRBJ2-7, with D unclear. The CDR3 DNA is TGTGCCAGCAGCTTGACAGACTACGAGCAGTACTTC. Translation: CASSLTDYEQYF.